The entry below describes one T cell receptor (beta chain). Its cognate antigen is unknown. The sample comes from a study of early stage breast cancer tumors. Points from the study as a whole: Enriched TCRB sequences shared across patients were mostly commonly generated sequences.

This table comes from immunoSEQ multiplex PCR, and its TCRdb copy is limited to in-frame clones, with some not included. The sample holds about 10,000 clones, 60% to 85% seen once. Per the germline V gene, CDR1 is SGHVS and CDR2 is FQNEAQ. Trimming shortened V by 4 bases and J by 3 bases, and 13 bases separated the two germline ends. CDR3 length: 15 residues. Sampling of the adjacent normal breast tissue occurred roughly 1.8-4 cm from the tumor. Normal breast often needed about 100-300 mg of tissue for enough DNA. The sequence came from a person aged 40-50 years with breast cancer. The rearrangement uses TRBV7-8 and TRBJ1-3, with a possible D match to TRBD1 (5 bases). The sequenced material came from normal breast tissue next to the tumor. CDR3 bases: TGTGCCAGCAGCTCCGCCGGGGGTGGTGGAAACACCATATATTTT. Translation: CASSSAGGGGNTIYF.